This passage covers 25 T cell receptor beta chains from one sample sequenced in a study of cytomegalovirus exposure and HLA in healthy donors. The study ran its PCR with 60 Vbeta and 13 Jbeta primers. Using immunoSEQ multiplex PCR, the repertoire was profiled, and TCRdb retains in-frame clones only, with some absent. The sample yields about 130,000 clones, around 77% seen once. Sequenced input: PBMCs. The receptors originated from a middle-aged man in good health and CMV-seronegative.

This chain links TRBV5-4 with TRBJ2-5, with TRBD2 matching over 13 bases. This CDR3 region has 18 residues. Germline CDR1 SGHNT, CDR2 YYREEE (reference sequence). J was trimmed by 5 bases and V by 0 bases; bases with no gene match: 10. CDR3 loop: CASSLGGLAGAGVETQYF. CDR3 DNA: TGTGCCAGCAGCTTGGGAGGACTAGCGGGAGCGGGAGTGGAGACCCAGTACTTC.

This chain connects TRBV5-4 to TRBJ2-2, with D perhaps TRBD2 (5 bases). Germline V gene data show CDR1 as SGHNT and CDR2 as YYREEE (reference sequence). V was shortened by 4 bases and J by 1 base, with 8 bases between the two germline ends. CDR3 length: 14 residues. Here the CDR3 DNA reads TGTGCCAGCAGCGCCGGGATGAACACCGGGGAGCTGTTTTTT. Translating gives CASSAGMNTGELFF.

V gene TRBV6-5 combines with J gene TRBJ1-5; D possibly corresponds to TRBD1 (5 bases). The V gene lost 5 bases and the J gene lost 7 bases, with 9 bases spanning the gap. Germline CDR1 MNHEY, CDR2 SVGAGI. The CDR3 runs to 12 residues. The CDR3: CASSTGGQPQHF. CDR3 bases: TGTGCCAGCAGTACTGGGGGGCAGCCCCAGCATTTT.

The chain's CDR3 is CAWKNGQGPNEKLFF. CDR3 sequence (DNA): TGTGCCTGGAAGAACGGACAGGGCCCTAATGAAAAACTGTTTTTT. The V and J genes are TRBV30 and TRBJ1-4; 8 nucleotides align to TRBD1. The CDR3 covers 15 residues. Unmatched junction bases numbered 7, after V lost 4 bases and J lost 3 bases. Germline CDR1 GTSNPN, CDR2 SVGIG (reference sequence).

This clone appeared a few times. The chain employs TRBV28 and TRBJ2-3; D perhaps matches TRBD1 (5 bases). This CDR3 has 12 residues. Trimming removed 6 bases from V and 4 bases from J, with 8 bases in between. The germline CDR1 and CDR2 sequences are MDHEN and SYDVKM. In DNA, the CDR3 is TGTGCCAGCAGCCCCAGGGCAGATACGCAGTATTTT. It encodes CASSPRADTQYF.

The chain combines TRBV10-2 with TRBJ2-2, with 14 bases lining up with TRBD2. This CDR3 contains 18 residues. With V trimmed by 2 bases and J by 5 bases, 7 bases remained unmatched. Germline CDR1 is WSHSY and CDR2 is SAAADI. Here the CDR3 reads CASSEAGLAGVRTGELFF. In nucleotides, the CDR3 is TGCGCCAGCAGTGAGGCGGGACTAGCGGGAGTGAGAACCGGGGAGCTGTTTTTT.

The CDR3 sequence is CASSPLLRDRDYEKLFF. The CDR3, as DNA: TGTGCCAGCAGCCCACTCCTCCGGGACAGGGATTACGAAAAACTGTTTTTT. V usage is TRBV28 and J usage is TRBJ1-4; 9 nucleotides agree with TRBD1. The V gene end was trimmed by 6 bases and the J gene end by 8 bases; junction bases not matched to a gene: 16. The CDR3 runs to 17 residues. Germline loops: CDR1 MDHEN, CDR2 SYDVKM.

The chain couples TRBV28 to TRBJ1-1; 7 positions match TRBD1. The CDR3 sequence is 15 residues long. Germline CDR1 is MDHEN and CDR2 is SYDVKM. V lost 0 bases, J lost 0 bases, and 1 base stayed unmatched. The CDR3 DNA is TGTGCCAGCAGTTTATGGGGACAGATGAACACTGAAGCTTTCTTT. This codes for CASSLWGQMNTEAFF.

The CDR3 reads CASSIAGGSYEQYF. The CDR3 DNA follows: TGTGCCAGTAGTATAGCGGGAGGGAGCTACGAGCAGTACTTC. The chain has TRBV19 and TRBJ2-7; 8 bases match TRBD2. Germline V gives CDR1 LNHDA, CDR2 SQIVND (reference sequence). V trimming: 1 base; J trimming: 3 bases; junction bases outside the gene matches: 2. CDR3 length equals 14 residues. Complete variable domain (other parts from reference TRBV19 and TRBJ2-7): DGGITQSPKYLFRKEGQNVTLSCEQNLNHDAMYWYRQDPGQGLRLIYYSQIVNDFQKGDIAEGYSVSREKKESFPLTVTSAQKNPTAFYLCASSIAGGSYEQYFGPGTRLTVT.

The chain uses TRBV11-2 and TRBJ1-1; a weak D match, TRBD1 (5 bases). The CDR3 sequence is 13 residues long. Germline V gene sequence: CDR1 SGHAT, CDR2 FQNNGV. Deletions cut 5 bases from V and 6 bases from J, with 13 bases between. CDR3 loop: CASSGARDAEAFF. The DNA of the CDR3 is TGTGCCAGCAGCGGCGCCAGGGATGCTGAAGCTTTCTTT.

The chain links TRBV29-1 to TRBJ1-4, with unresolved D. Germline lookup yields CDR1 SQVTM and CDR2 ANQGSEA. Trimming took off 7 bases at V and 5 bases at J, with 14 bases between the two ends. This CDR3 is 13 amino acids long. CDR3 nucleotides: TGCAGCGCCGGACGAGGCGGGAATGAAAAACTGTTTTTT. It encodes CSAGRGGNEKLFF.

This rearrangement joins TRBV6-4 to TRBJ2-2; 11 bases agree with TRBD2. The CDR3 covers 15 residues. The V segment lost 3 bases and the J segment 3 bases; nucleotides outside the gene matches: 0. Germline assignment: CDR1 MRHNA and CDR2 SNTAGT. The CDR3 protein is CASSETSGDTGELFF. In nucleotides, the CDR3 is TGTGCCAGCAGTGAGACTAGCGGGGACACCGGGGAGCTGTTTTTT.

The chain employs TRBV25-1 and TRBJ2-3; 7 bases are a match to TRBD2. V shed 3 bases, J shed 3 bases, and the junction held 6 bases outside the gene matches. Per the germline V gene, CDR1 is MGHDK and CDR2 is SYGVNS. The CDR3 totals 15 residues. Here the CDR3 reads CASSEFGGGTDTQYF. For the CDR3, the DNA is TGTGCCAGCAGTGAGTTTGGGGGAGGGACAGATACGCAGTATTTT. The whole variable domain, filled in from reference TRBV25-1 and TRBJ2-3, reads EADIYQTPRYLVIGTGKKITLECSQTMGHDKMYWYQQDPGMELHLIHYSYGVNSTEKGDLSSESTVSRIRTEHFPLTLESARPSHTSQYLCASSEFGGGTDTQYFGPGTRLTVL.

There are a few counts of this clone. The rearrangement joins TRBV30 to TRBJ1-3; D not certain. V was pared by 4 bases and J by 3 bases, with 10 bases between. This CDR3 is built from 13 residues. Germline-derived CDR1 and CDR2 are GTSNPN and SVGIG (reference sequence). CDR3 in DNA: TGTGCCTGGAACCCCGGTCTTGGAAACACCATATATTTT. The encoded protein is CAWNPGLGNTIYF.

The chain joins TRBV27 to TRBJ1-2; 8 bases are a match to TRBD1. This CDR3 comprises 11 residues. Per germline, CDR1 MNHEY and CDR2 SMNVEV (reference sequence). V gave up 6 bases and J gave up 6 bases; unmatched junction bases: 0. CDR3 in DNA: TGTGCCAGCAGGACAGGGGATGGCTACACCTTC. Translating it yields CASRTGDGYTF.

The V gene is TRBV19, the J gene TRBJ2-7, with TRBD2 identical over 9 bases. Germline loops: CDR1 LNHDA, CDR2 SQIVND (reference sequence). The CDR3 totals 13 residues. Trimming took 1 base from V and 6 from J; bases not matched to a gene: 1. The CDR3 region is CASSIGGRGEQYF. CDR3 bases: TGTGCCAGTAGTATAGGCGGGAGGGGCGAGCAGTACTTC.

The V gene is TRBV7-9, the J gene TRBJ2-1; TRBD2 matches 9 bases. CDR1 and CDR2 (germline): SEHNR, FQNEAQ (reference sequence). Germline trimming cut 2 bases from V and 8 bases from J; bases unmatched to any gene: 16. There are 18 residues in the CDR3. This CDR3 is CASSLMVVAGGFGDEQFF. The CDR3 DNA follows: TGTGCCAGCAGCTTAATGGTAGTCGCGGGAGGGTTTGGCGATGAGCAGTTCTTC.

This sequence joins TRBV7-9 and TRBJ2-7; no clear D. CDR3 length: 15 residues. V lost 1 base to trimming and J lost 0 bases, with 10 bases between them. Germline V CDR1 and CDR2: SEHNR, FQNEAQ (reference sequence). The DNA for the CDR3 is TGTGCCAGCAGCTTAGGAACCGGTAGCTCCTACGAGCAGTACTTC. Translating gives CASSLGTGSSYEQYF.

The chain links TRBV6-1 to TRBJ2-2; 11 bases align to TRBD2. CDR3 length: 15 amino acids. V trimming: 4 bases; J trimming: 4 bases; junction bases outside the gene matches: 2. Germline V gene data show CDR1 as MNHNS and CDR2 as SASEGT. The CDR3 nucleotides read TGTGCCAGCAGTGGAGGACTAGCGGGCACCGGGGAGCTGTTTTTT. Its translation: CASSGGLAGTGELFF.

The chain combines TRBV10-3 with TRBJ2-7; 11 nucleotides line up with TRBD2. This CDR3 has 20 residues. The germline V gene has CDR1 ENHRY and CDR2 SYGVKD. The junction had 15 bases not matched to a gene; V was cut back by 2 bases and J by 0 bases. The CDR3 sequence: CAISEPPLAGEKGTSYEQYF. Here the CDR3 DNA reads TGTGCCATCAGTGAGCCCCCACTAGCGGGAGAAAAGGGTACCTCCTACGAGCAGTACTTC.

This chain links TRBV2 with TRBJ2-1, with D possibly TRBD1 on 5 matching bases. There are 12 residues in the CDR3. CDR1 and CDR2 from the germline V gene are SNHLY and FYNNEI. Trimming took 4 bases from V and 6 from J, leaving 7 bases between them. The CDR3 bases are TGTGCCAGCAGTGCGCAGGGCAATGAGCAGTTCTTC. As protein: CASSAQGNEQFF.

The chain couples TRBV14 to TRBJ1-2, with TRBD1 identical over 8 bases. The CDR3 has 12 amino acids. Trimming took 6 bases from V and 8 from J; bases not matched to a gene: 5. Germline V CDR1 and CDR2: SGHDN, FVKESK. The CDR3 nucleotides read TGTGCCAGCAGTCCCGGGACAGGAGGCTACACCTTC. It is translated as CASSPGTGGYTF.

The chain carries TRBV27 and TRBJ2-5; TRBD1 might be the D (5 bases). V lost 8 bases, J lost 1 base, and 14 bases lay in between. The CDR3 runs 14 residues. Per the germline V gene, CDR1 is MNHEY and CDR2 is SMNVEV (reference sequence). CDR3 amino acids: CASGAFQGQETQYF. CDR3 DNA: TGTGCCAGCGGAGCCTTCCAGGGCCAAGAGACCCAGTACTTC.

This chain connects TRBV30 to TRBJ1-4; 7 positions match TRBD1. The CDR3 length is 19 residues. Trimming removed 3 bases from V and 7 bases from J; junction bases left unmatched: 23. Per germline, CDR1 GTSNPN and CDR2 SVGIG (reference sequence). The CDR3 here is CAWSVPTWDSRNRGEKLFF. In DNA, the CDR3 is TGTGCCTGGAGCGTCCCGACCTGGGACAGCCGGAATCGTGGTGAAAAACTGTTTTTT. Supplemented by reference TRBV30 and TRBJ1-4, the full variable domain reads SQTIHQWPATLVQPVGSPLSLECTVEGTSNPNLYWYRQAAGRGLQLLFYSVGIGQISSEVPQNLSASRPQDRQFILSSKKLLLSDSGFYLCAWSVPTWDSRNRGEKLFFGSGTQLSVL.

The chain carries TRBV6-6 and TRBJ1-3, with D unclear. Trimming stripped 6 bases from V and 7 bases from J, with 16 bases between. The germline V gene encodes CDR1 MNHNY and CDR2 SVGAGI (reference sequence). The CDR3 loop spans 14 amino acids. CDR3 nucleotide sequence: TGTGCCAGCAGCCACCGACTCAAAGAGAACACCATATATTTT. It yields the protein CASSHRLKENTIYF.